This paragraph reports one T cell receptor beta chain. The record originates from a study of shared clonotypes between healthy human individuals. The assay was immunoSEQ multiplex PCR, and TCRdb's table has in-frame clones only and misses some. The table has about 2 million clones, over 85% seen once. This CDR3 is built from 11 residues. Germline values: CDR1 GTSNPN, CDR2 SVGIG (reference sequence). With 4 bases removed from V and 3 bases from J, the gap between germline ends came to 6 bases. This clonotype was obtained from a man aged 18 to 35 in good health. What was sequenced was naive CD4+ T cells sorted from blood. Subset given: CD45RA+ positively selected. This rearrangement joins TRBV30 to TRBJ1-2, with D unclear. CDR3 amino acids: CAWIWHYGYTF. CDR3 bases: TGTGCCTGGATCTGGCACTATGGCTACACCTTC. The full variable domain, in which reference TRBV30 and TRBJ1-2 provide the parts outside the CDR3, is SQTIHQWPATLVQPVGSPLSLECTVEGTSNPNLYWYRQAAGRGLQLLFYSVGIGQISSEVPQNLSASRPQDRQFILSSKKLLLSDSGFYLCAWIWHYGYTFGSGTRLTVV.